Sequencing of this TCR beta chain was carried out in a study of shared clonotypes between healthy human individuals. Sequencing was performed with immunoSEQ multiplex PCR; in TCRdb, only in-frame clones are kept and a portion is missing. The sample contains millions of clones, around nine tenths of which appear only once. This CDR3 contains 14 residues. Trimming shortened V by 4 bases and J by 1 base, and 10 bases separated the two germline ends. The germline V gene encodes CDR1 SNHLY and CDR2 FYNNEI. The study drew all its donors from Caucasian adults living in Nashville, Tennessee. What was sequenced was naive CD4+ T cells sorted from blood. The sample's subset: CD45RA+ positively selected. This receptor was identified in a man younger than 35 in good health. This chain links TRBV2 with TRBJ1-1, with D maybe TRBD1 (6 bases). Here the CDR3 DNA reads TGTGCCAGCAGTGCCCTGACAGGGAACACTGAAGCTTTCTTT. Its protein product is CASSALTGNTEAFF.